The entry below describes one T cell receptor beta chain. The method was immunoSEQ multiplex PCR; TCRdb's version includes in-frame clones alone and lacks a portion of them. The repertoire consists of over 150,000 clones, with around 89% occurring once and the leading ten covering around 1.5%. These data belong to a study of control samples from healthy donors and cancer patients. The V segment lost 3 bases and the J segment 3 bases; nucleotides outside the gene matches: 5. The germline V gene encodes CDR1 MDHEN and CDR2 SYDVKM. The CDR3 is 17 amino acids. This sequence was found in a woman between 50 and 59 years old in good health. The rearrangement joins TRBV28 to TRBJ2-6; 10 nucleotides match TRBD2. The sample consisted of blood. In DNA form, the CDR3 reads TGTGCCAGCAGTTTTCTAGCGGGAGCAGATGGGGCCAACGTCCTGACTTTC. It translates to CASSFLAGADGANVLTF.